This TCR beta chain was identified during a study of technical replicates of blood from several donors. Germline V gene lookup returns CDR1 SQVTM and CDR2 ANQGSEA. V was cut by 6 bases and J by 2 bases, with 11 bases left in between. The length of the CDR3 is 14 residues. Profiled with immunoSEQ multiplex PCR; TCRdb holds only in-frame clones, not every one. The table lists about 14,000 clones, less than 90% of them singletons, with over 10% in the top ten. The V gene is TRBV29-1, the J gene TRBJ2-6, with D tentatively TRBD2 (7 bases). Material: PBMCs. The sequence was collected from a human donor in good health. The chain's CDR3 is CSVGGPTGANVLTF. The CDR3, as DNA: TGCAGCGTGGGGGGGCCCACTGGGGCCAACGTCCTGACTTTC.